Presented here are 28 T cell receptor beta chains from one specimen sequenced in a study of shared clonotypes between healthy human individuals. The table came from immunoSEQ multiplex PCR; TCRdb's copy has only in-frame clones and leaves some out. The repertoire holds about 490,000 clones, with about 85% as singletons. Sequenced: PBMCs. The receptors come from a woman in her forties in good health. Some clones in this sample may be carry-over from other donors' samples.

CDR3 in amino acids: CASSPTGGARADTQYF. The CDR3 nucleotides read TGTGCCAGCTCACCAACGGGAGGGGCTCGGGCGGATACGCAGTATTTT. This chain connects TRBV18 to TRBJ2-3; 8 bases are shared with TRBD2. The CDR3 has 16 amino acids. J gave up 6 bases and V 2 bases, and 10 bases lay outside the gene matches. CDR1 KGHSH and CDR2 LQKENI come from the germline V gene.

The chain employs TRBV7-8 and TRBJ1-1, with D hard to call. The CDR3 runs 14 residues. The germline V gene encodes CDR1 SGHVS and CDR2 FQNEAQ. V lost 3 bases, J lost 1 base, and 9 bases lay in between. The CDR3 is CASSFRHPNTEAFF. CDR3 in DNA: TGTGCCAGCAGCTTTCGACACCCGAACACTGAAGCTTTCTTT.

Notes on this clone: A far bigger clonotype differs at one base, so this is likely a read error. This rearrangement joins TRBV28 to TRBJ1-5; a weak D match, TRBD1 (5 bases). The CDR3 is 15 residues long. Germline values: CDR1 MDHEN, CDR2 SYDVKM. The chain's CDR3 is CASSLGGVGDQHQHF. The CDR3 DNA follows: TGTGCCAGCAGTTTAGGCGGCGTGGGGGATCAGCACCAGCATTTT. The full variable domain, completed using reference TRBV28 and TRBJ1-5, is DVKVTQSSRYLVKRTGEKVFLECVQDMDHENMFWYRQDPGLGLRLIYFSYDVKMKEKGDIPEGYSVSREKKERFSLILESASTNQTSMYLCASSLGGVGDQHQHFGDGTRLSIL.

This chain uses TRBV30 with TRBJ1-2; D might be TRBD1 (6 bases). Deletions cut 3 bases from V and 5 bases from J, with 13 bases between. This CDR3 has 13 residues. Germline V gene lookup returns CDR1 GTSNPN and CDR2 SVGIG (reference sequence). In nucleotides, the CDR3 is TGTGCCTGGAGATCCAGGGGACGGTATGGCTACACCTTC. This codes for CAWRSRGRYGYTF. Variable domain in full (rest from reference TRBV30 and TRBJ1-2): SQTIHQWPATLVQPVGSPLSLECTVEGTSNPNLYWYRQAAGRGLQLLFYSVGIGQISSEVPQNLSASRPQDRQFILSSKKLLLSDSGFYLCAWRSRGRYGYTFGSGTRLTVV.

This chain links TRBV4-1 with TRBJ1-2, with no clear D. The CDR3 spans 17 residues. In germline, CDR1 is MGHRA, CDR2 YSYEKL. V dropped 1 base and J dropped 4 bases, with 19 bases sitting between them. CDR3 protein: CASSQVIGSQDTYGYTF. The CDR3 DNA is TGCGCCAGCAGCCAAGTAATTGGTAGCCAGGATACCTATGGCTACACCTTC.

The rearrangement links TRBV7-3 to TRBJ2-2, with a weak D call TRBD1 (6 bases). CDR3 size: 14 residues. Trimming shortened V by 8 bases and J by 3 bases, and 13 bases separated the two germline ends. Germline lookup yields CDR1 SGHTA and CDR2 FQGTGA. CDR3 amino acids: CASAGTPDTGELFF. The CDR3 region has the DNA TGTGCCAGCGCCGGGACACCCGACACCGGGGAGCTGTTTTTT.

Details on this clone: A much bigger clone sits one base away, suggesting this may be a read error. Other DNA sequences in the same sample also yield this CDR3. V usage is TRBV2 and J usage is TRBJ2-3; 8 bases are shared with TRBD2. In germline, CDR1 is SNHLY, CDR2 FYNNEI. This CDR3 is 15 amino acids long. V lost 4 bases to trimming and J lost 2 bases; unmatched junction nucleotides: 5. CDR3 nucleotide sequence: TGTGCCAGCAGTGCTAATAGCGGGACCACAGATACGCAGTATTTT. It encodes CASSANSGTTDTQYF.

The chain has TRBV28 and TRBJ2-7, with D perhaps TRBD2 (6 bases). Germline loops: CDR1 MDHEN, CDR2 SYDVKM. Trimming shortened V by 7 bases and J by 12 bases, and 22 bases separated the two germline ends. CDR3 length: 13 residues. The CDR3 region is CASTRGVGTSTYF. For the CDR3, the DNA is TGTGCCAGCACTAGAGGAGTCGGTACTAGCACGTACTTC.

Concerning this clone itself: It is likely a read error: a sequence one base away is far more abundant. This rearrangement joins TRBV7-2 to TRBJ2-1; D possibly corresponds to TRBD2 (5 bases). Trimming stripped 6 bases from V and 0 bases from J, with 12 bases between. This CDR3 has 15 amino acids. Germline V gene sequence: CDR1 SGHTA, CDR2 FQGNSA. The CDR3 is CASSSLGSSYNEQFF. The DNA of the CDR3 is TGTGCCAGCAGTTCTCTAGGGAGCTCCTACAATGAGCAGTTCTTC.

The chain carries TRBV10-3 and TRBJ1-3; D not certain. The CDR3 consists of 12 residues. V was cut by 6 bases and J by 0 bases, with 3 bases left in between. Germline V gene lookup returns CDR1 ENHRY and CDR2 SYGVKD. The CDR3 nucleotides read TGTGCCATCAGCTACTCTGGAAACACCATATATTTT. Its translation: CAISYSGNTIYF.

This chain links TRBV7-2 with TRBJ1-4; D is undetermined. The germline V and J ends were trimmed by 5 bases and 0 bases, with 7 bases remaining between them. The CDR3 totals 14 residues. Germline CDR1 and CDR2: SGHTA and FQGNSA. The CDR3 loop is CASSLQPTNEKLFF. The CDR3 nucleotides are TGTGCCAGCAGCCTACAGCCAACTAATGAAAAACTGTTTTTT.

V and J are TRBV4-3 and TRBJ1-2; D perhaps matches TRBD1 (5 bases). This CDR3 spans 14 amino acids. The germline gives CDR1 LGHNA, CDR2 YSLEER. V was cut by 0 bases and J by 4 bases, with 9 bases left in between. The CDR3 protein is CASSQDPDSYGYTF. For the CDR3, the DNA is TGCGCCAGCAGCCAAGATCCCGACAGCTATGGCTACACCTTC.

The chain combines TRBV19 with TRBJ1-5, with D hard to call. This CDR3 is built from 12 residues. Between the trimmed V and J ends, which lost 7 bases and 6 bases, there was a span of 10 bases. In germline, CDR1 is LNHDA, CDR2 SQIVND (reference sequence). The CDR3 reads CASMGGSQPQHF. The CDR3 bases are TGTGCCAGTATGGGCGGGAGTCAGCCCCAGCATTTT.

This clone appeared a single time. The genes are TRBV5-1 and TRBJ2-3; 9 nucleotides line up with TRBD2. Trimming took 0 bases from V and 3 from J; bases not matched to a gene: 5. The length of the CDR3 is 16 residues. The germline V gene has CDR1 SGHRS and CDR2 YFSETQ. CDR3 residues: CASSLDGSGSTDTQYF. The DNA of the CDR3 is TGCGCCAGCAGCTTGGATGGTAGCGGGAGTACAGATACGCAGTATTTT.

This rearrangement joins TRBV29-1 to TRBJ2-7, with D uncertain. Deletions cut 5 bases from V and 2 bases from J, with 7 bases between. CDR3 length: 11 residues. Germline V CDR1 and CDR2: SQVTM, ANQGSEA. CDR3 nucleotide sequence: TGCAGCGTTCAGGCAACCTACGAGCAGTACTTC. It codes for CSVQATYEQYF.

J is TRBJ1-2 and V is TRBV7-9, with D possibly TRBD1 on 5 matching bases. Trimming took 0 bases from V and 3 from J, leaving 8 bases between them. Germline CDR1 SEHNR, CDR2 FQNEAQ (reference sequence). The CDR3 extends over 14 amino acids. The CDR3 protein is CASSLARGDYGYTF. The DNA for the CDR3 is TGTGCCAGCAGCTTAGCTAGGGGAGACTATGGCTACACCTTC.

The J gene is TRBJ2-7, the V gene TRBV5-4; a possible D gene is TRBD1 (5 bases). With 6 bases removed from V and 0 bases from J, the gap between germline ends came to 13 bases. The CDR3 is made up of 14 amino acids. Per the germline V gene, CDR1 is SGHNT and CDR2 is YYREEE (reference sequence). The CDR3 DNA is TGTGCCAGCAAATCGCGCGACAGCTCCTACGAGCAGTACTTC. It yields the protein CASKSRDSSYEQYF.

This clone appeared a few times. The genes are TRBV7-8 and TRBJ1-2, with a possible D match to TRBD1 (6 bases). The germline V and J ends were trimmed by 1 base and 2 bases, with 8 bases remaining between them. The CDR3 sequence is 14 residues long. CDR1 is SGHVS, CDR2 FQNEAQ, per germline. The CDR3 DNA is TGTGCCAGCAGCTTAGTTCAGGGGAACTATGGCTACACCTTC. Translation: CASSLVQGNYGYTF.

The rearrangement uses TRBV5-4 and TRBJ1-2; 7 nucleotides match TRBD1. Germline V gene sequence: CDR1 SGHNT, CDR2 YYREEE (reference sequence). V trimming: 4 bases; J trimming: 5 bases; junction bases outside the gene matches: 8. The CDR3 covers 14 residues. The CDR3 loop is CASSPNRGTYGYTF. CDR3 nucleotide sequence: TGTGCCAGCAGCCCGAACAGGGGTACATATGGCTACACCTTC. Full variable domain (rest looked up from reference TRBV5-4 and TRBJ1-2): ETGVTQSPTHLIKTRGQQVTLRCSSQSGHNTVSWYQQALGQGPQFIFQYYREEENGRGNFPPRFSGLQFPNYSSELNVNALELDDSALYLCASSPNRGTYGYTFGSGTRLTVV.

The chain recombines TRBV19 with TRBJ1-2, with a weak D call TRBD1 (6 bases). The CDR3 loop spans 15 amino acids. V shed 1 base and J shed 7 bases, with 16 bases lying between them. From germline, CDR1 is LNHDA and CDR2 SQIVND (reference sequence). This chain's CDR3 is CASSIAGGVGVGYTF. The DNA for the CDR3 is TGTGCCAGTAGTATAGCGGGGGGCGTCGGAGTTGGCTACACCTTC.

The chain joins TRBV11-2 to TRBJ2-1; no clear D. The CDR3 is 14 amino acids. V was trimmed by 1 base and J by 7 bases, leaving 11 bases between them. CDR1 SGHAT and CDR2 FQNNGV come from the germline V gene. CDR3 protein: CASSLASVINEQFF. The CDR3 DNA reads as TGTGCCAGCAGCTTAGCCAGCGTCATAAATGAGCAGTTCTTC.

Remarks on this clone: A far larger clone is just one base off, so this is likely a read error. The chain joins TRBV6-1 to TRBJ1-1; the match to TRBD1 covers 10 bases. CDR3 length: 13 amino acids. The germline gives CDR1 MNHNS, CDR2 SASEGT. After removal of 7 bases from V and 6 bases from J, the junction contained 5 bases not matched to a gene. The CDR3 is CASTRGQGAEAFF. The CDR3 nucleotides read TGTGCCAGCACCCGTGGACAGGGGGCTGAAGCTTTCTTT.

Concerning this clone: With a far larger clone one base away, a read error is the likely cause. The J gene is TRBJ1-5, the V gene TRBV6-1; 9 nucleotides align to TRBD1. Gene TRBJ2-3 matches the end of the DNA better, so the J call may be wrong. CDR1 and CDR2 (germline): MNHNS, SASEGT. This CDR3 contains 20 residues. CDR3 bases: TGTGCCAGCAGTGGACGGTCGGGACAGGGATACACCTATAGCAATCAGCCCCAGTATTTT. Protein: CASSGRSGQGYTYSNQPQYF.

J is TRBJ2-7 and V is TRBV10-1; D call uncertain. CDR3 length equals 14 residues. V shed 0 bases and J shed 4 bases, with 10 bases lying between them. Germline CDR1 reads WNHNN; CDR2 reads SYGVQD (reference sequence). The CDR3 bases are TGCGCCAGCAGTGAGTCAATATTGGGTTACGAGCAGTACTTC. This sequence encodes CASSESILGYEQYF.

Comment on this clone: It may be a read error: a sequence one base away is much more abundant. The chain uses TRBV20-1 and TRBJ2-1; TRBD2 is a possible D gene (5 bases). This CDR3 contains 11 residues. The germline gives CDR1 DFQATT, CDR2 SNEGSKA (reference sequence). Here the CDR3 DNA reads TGCAGTGCTAGAGATCTACTAGTGCTGATCTTC. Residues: CSARDLLVLIF.

The CDR3 coding sequence is TGTGCCAGCAGCCCCACCGGGACAAAGGGAAGCACTGAAGCTTTCTTT. Encoded protein: CASSPTGTKGSTEAFF. This sequence joins TRBV7-2 and TRBJ1-1; D is possibly TRBD1 (6 bases). The length of the CDR3 is 16 residues. V shed 5 bases and J shed 4 bases, with 20 bases lying between them. Germline V gene sequence: CDR1 SGHTA, CDR2 FQGNSA.

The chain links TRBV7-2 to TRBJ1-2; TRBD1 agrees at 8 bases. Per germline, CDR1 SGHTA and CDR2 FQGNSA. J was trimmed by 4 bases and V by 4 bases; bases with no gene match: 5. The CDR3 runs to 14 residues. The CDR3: CASSSGGTGYGYTF. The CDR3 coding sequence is TGTGCCAGCAGCTCCGGGGGGACAGGCTATGGCTACACCTTC.

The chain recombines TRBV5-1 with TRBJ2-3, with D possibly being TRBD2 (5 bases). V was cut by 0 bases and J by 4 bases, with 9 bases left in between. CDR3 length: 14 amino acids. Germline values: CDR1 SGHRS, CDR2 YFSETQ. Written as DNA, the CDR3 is TGCGCCAGCAGCTTGGGGCAGAGGGCAGATACGCAGTATTTT. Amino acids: CASSLGQRADTQYF. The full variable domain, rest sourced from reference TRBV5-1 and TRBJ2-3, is KAGVTQTPRYLIKTRGQQVTLSCSPISGHRSVSWYQQTPGQGLQFLFEYFSETQRNKGNFPGRFSGRQFSNSRSEMNVSTLELGDSALYLCASSLGQRADTQYFGPGTRLTVL.